The rows below give T cell receptor beta chains drawn from one sample of a study of blood T cells in healthy people across ages. TCRdb reprocessed the 5' RACE reads via MiXCR and lists one record per CDR3 protein. Among around 1,600,000 distinct CDR3 sequences, 35% to 45% were seen once, and the ten largest hold just over 4%. Sequencing used blood. These receptors were collected from a woman in her late teens or twenties in good health. CDR3s include the opening cysteine and the closing phenylalanine or tryptophan. D genes are given only for firm matches. Clone size is not always given. Where it is, it says once, few, many or a class for expanded clones.

d_call: TRBD1; clone_size: .; j_call: TRBJ1-2; v_call: TRBV27; cdr3_nt: TGTGCCAGCAGTTTATCAGGGACAGGGGTAAACACCTTC; cdr3_aa: CASSLSGTGVNTF
d_call: .; clone_size: .; j_call: TRBJ1-2; v_call: TRBV7-9; cdr3_nt: TGTGCCAGCAGCTTGGCCGAGGGAAACTATGGCTACACCTTC; cdr3_aa: CASSLAEGNYGYTF
d_call: .; clone_size: .; j_call: TRBJ2-7; v_call: TRBV7-2; cdr3_nt: TGTGCCAGCAGCTTCGGAGTGGCCGGCGAGCAGTACTTC; cdr3_aa: CASSFGVAGEQYF
d_call: .; clone_size: few; j_call: TRBJ1-2; v_call: TRBV20-1; cdr3_nt: TGCAGTGCTAGAGATGCCCGAAGGGGAGTCTATGGCTACACCTTC; cdr3_aa: CSARDARRGVYGYTF
d_call: .; clone_size: .; j_call: TRBJ1-5; v_call: TRBV10-3; cdr3_nt: TGTGCCATCAGACGGGCCCAGCATTTT; cdr3_aa: CAIRRAQHF
d_call: TRBD2; clone_size: .; j_call: TRBJ2-3; v_call: TRBV3-1; cdr3_nt: TGTGCCAGCAGCCAAGAAAGGAAGCGGGGTTCAGATTCGCAGTATTTT; cdr3_aa: CASSQERKRGSDSQYF
d_call: TRBD2; clone_size: few; j_call: TRBJ2-1; v_call: TRBV20-1; cdr3_nt: TGCAGTGCTAGAAGAGGACTAGCGGGGTTGGTTGAGCAGTTCTTC; cdr3_aa: CSARRGLAGLVEQFF
d_call: .; clone_size: .; j_call: TRBJ2-3; v_call: TRBV11-2; cdr3_nt: TGTGCCAGCAGCTTAGCGATCAGTCCACCTACGCAGTATTTT; cdr3_aa: CASSLAISPPTQYF
d_call: .; clone_size: few; j_call: TRBJ2-3; v_call: TRBV29-1; cdr3_nt: TGCAGCGTCCCATCCAGCACAGATACGCAGTATTTT; cdr3_aa: CSVPSSTDTQYF
d_call: .; clone_size: few; j_call: TRBJ1-2; v_call: TRBV20-1; cdr3_nt: TGCAGTGCTAGAGATGTATGGGACTATGGCTACACCTTC; cdr3_aa: CSARDVWDYGYTF
d_call: TRBD1; clone_size: few; j_call: TRBJ1-4; v_call: TRBV10-3; cdr3_nt: TGTGCCATCAGCGAGACAGGGAGGGGTGCTAATGAAAAACTGTTTTTT; cdr3_aa: CAISETGRGANEKLFF
d_call: TRBD1; clone_size: .; j_call: TRBJ2-1; v_call: TRBV7-7; cdr3_nt: TGTGCTAGCAGCTTTCCCGACAGGGGCCTTGGGAATGAGCAGTTCTTC; cdr3_aa: CASSFPDRGLGNEQFF
d_call: TRBD1; clone_size: many; j_call: TRBJ2-3; v_call: TRBV4-3; cdr3_nt: TGCGCCAGCAGCCAAGATGGGACAGTCACAGATACGCAGTATTTT; cdr3_aa: CASSQDGTVTDTQYF
d_call: .; clone_size: .; j_call: TRBJ2-7; v_call: TRBV5-8; cdr3_nt: TGTGCCAGCAGCTTGGTACAGGTGATTCTAAGCTCCTACAATGAGCAGTACTTC; cdr3_aa: CASSLVQVILSSYNEQYF
d_call: .; clone_size: .; j_call: TRBJ1-1; v_call: TRBV20-1; cdr3_nt: TGCAGTGCTCCTTACACGGGACGGGGGATGACTGAAGCTTTCTTT; cdr3_aa: CSAPYTGRGMTEAFF
d_call: .; clone_size: many; j_call: TRBJ2-3; v_call: TRBV12-3/TRBV12-4; cdr3_nt: TGTGCCAGCACGGGGGGCACAGATACGCAGTATTTT; cdr3_aa: CASTGGTDTQYF
d_call: TRBD2; clone_size: .; j_call: TRBJ2-7; v_call: TRBV9; cdr3_nt: TGTGCCAGCAGCTTGGGAGGGTTTGGGCACGAGCAGTACTTC; cdr3_aa: CASSLGGFGHEQYF
d_call: .; clone_size: .; j_call: TRBJ1-2; v_call: TRBV11-2; cdr3_nt: TGTGCCAGCAGCTTATCCGCAGTGAGGGCAGGGGGCTACACCTTC; cdr3_aa: CASSLSAVRAGGYTF
d_call: .; clone_size: many; j_call: TRBJ2-7; v_call: TRBV7-9; cdr3_nt: TGTGCCAGCAGCATCCGGGATCCCTACGAGCAGTACTTC; cdr3_aa: CASSIRDPYEQYF
d_call: .; clone_size: .; j_call: TRBJ1-1; v_call: TRBV12-3/TRBV12-4; cdr3_nt: TGTGCCAGCACACGGGGGGGTCAGAACACTGAAGCTTTCTTT; cdr3_aa: CASTRGGQNTEAFF
d_call: .; clone_size: .; j_call: TRBJ2-3; v_call: TRBV6-6; cdr3_nt: TGTGCCAGCAGTTACTTACCCGGGACCGGCACCACAGATACGCAGTATTTT; cdr3_aa: CASSYLPGTGTTDTQYF
d_call: .; clone_size: .; j_call: TRBJ1-5; v_call: TRBV30; cdr3_nt: TGTGCCTGGGGACAGACTTCAAATAGCAATCAGCCCCAGCATTTT; cdr3_aa: CAWGQTSNSNQPQHF
d_call: .; clone_size: .; j_call: TRBJ1-4; v_call: TRBV12-3/TRBV12-4; cdr3_nt: TGTGCCAGCAGCCGTCAGCCGGCGCAGAAACTGTTTTTT; cdr3_aa: CASSRQPAQKLFF
d_call: .; clone_size: .; j_call: TRBJ2-2; v_call: TRBV9; cdr3_nt: TGTGCCAGCAGCGTAGCAGGTTTCGGGGAGCTGTTTTTT; cdr3_aa: CASSVAGFGELFF
d_call: TRBD1; clone_size: .; j_call: TRBJ1-1; v_call: TRBV20-1; cdr3_nt: TGCAGTGCTAGACGTGGACAGGGGAACACTGAAGCTTTCTTT; cdr3_aa: CSARRGQGNTEAFF
d_call: TRBD1; clone_size: many; j_call: TRBJ2-7; v_call: TRBV5-1; cdr3_nt: TGCGCCAGCAGCTGGGGGACAGGCTACGAGCAGTACTTC; cdr3_aa: CASSWGTGYEQYF
d_call: TRBD2; clone_size: .; j_call: TRBJ2-7; v_call: TRBV6-6; cdr3_nt: TGTGCCGGCGCGACTAGCGGCCTTAGGTACGAGCAGTACTTC; cdr3_aa: CAGATSGLRYEQYF
d_call: .; clone_size: .; j_call: TRBJ1-2; v_call: TRBV11-2; cdr3_nt: TGTGCCAGCAGCGACTCTAATGACCCCTCACCGCTGGGCTACACCTTC; cdr3_aa: CASSDSNDPSPLGYTF
d_call: .; clone_size: .; j_call: TRBJ2-2; v_call: TRBV24-1; cdr3_nt: TGTGCCACCAGTTCCCAGCCTACCGGGGAGCTGTTTTTT; cdr3_aa: CATSSQPTGELFF
d_call: .; clone_size: few; j_call: TRBJ1-5; v_call: TRBV4-3; cdr3_nt: TGCGCCAGCAGCCAACGGACTGGCCAGCCCCAGCATTTT; cdr3_aa: CASSQRTGQPQHF
d_call: TRBD2; clone_size: .; j_call: TRBJ2-1; v_call: TRBV18; cdr3_nt: TGTGCCAGCTCACCGATGGGACTAGCCGGTAATAATGAGCAGTTCTTC; cdr3_aa: CASSPMGLAGNNEQFF
d_call: .; clone_size: .; j_call: TRBJ1-2; v_call: TRBV4-1; cdr3_nt: TGCGCCAGCAGCCAAGGAAGAATTTGGGAAGGGCGGTGGGATGGCTACACCTTC; cdr3_aa: CASSQGRIWEGRWDGYTF
d_call: .; clone_size: .; j_call: TRBJ1-1; v_call: TRBV20-1; cdr3_nt: TGCAGTGCCAAGACGCAGGGAAGTTCCGTTACTGAAGCTTTCTTT; cdr3_aa: CSAKTQGSSVTEAFF
d_call: .; clone_size: few; j_call: TRBJ1-5; v_call: TRBV9; cdr3_nt: TGTGCCAGCAGCGTAGGAAGGACGGAAAATCAGCCCCAGCATTTT; cdr3_aa: CASSVGRTENQPQHF
d_call: .; clone_size: .; j_call: TRBJ2-3; v_call: TRBV7-2; cdr3_nt: TGTGCCAGCAGCTTTTCCTTTGGCACAGATACGCAGTATTTT; cdr3_aa: CASSFSFGTDTQYF
d_call: .; clone_size: .; j_call: TRBJ2-5; v_call: TRBV6-5; cdr3_nt: TGTGCCAGCAGGAGGGGTCAAGGGACCCAGTACTTC; cdr3_aa: CASRRGQGTQYF
d_call: .; clone_size: few; j_call: TRBJ2-7; v_call: TRBV7-2; cdr3_nt: TGTGCCAGCAGCTTACAGCGGATGACCTACGAGCAGTACTTC; cdr3_aa: CASSLQRMTYEQYF
d_call: .; clone_size: .; j_call: TRBJ2-1; v_call: TRBV12-3/TRBV12-4; cdr3_nt: TGTGCCAGCAGTTTACGGACAGGGAGGGCCTACAATGAGCAGTTCTTC; cdr3_aa: CASSLRTGRAYNEQFF
d_call: .; clone_size: .; j_call: TRBJ1-1; v_call: TRBV4-3; cdr3_nt: TGCGCCAGCAGCCTCTTGGGGGAAGCTGAAGCTTTCTTT; cdr3_aa: CASSLLGEAEAFF
d_call: .; clone_size: .; j_call: TRBJ1-6; v_call: TRBV21-1; cdr3_nt: TGTGCCAGCAGCGCCGGGAAGGCCATCGATTCACCCCCCCACTTT; cdr3_aa: CASSAGKAIDSPPHF
d_call: .; clone_size: .; j_call: TRBJ1-5; v_call: TRBV20-1; cdr3_nt: TGCAGTGCCCGCCGGGTGGGTAGCAATCAGCCCCAGCATTTT; cdr3_aa: CSARRVGSNQPQHF
d_call: .; clone_size: few; j_call: TRBJ1-1; v_call: TRBV7-9; cdr3_nt: TGTGCCAGCAGCTTAGGGGGCGACCGCACTGAAGCTTTCTTT; cdr3_aa: CASSLGGDRTEAFF
d_call: .; clone_size: .; j_call: TRBJ2-3; v_call: TRBV5-1; cdr3_nt: TGCGCCAGCAGCTTGGCCACAGGGCCCCCAGATACGCAGTATTTT; cdr3_aa: CASSLATGPPDTQYF
d_call: .; clone_size: few; j_call: TRBJ2-1; v_call: TRBV6-2/TRBV6-3; cdr3_nt: TGTGCCAGCAACTGGGGGTATTTCTCCTACAATGAGCAGTTCTTC; cdr3_aa: CASNWGYFSYNEQFF
d_call: .; clone_size: .; j_call: TRBJ1-5; v_call: TRBV12-3/TRBV12-4; cdr3_nt: TGTGCCAGCACCACAGCAGCGGGTAGGAATCAGCCCCAGCATTTT; cdr3_aa: CASTTAAGRNQPQHF
d_call: .; clone_size: .; j_call: TRBJ1-2; v_call: TRBV15; cdr3_nt: TGTGCCACCAGCAGAGATGAGTTCACTAACTATGGCTACACCTTC; cdr3_aa: CATSRDEFTNYGYTF
d_call: .; clone_size: .; j_call: TRBJ2-3; v_call: TRBV7-2; cdr3_nt: TGTGCTTCTCAAAGGGGGCGGGGGGCCAGCACAGATACGCAGTATTTT; cdr3_aa: CASQRGRGASTDTQYF
d_call: .; clone_size: .; j_call: TRBJ2-5; v_call: TRBV6-5; cdr3_nt: TGTGCCACCCTGAGCGGGTTCCAAGAGACCCAGTACTTC; cdr3_aa: CATLSGFQETQYF
d_call: TRBD1; clone_size: many; j_call: TRBJ1-5; v_call: TRBV7-2; cdr3_nt: TGTGCCAGCAGCATAGGACAGGGGGCAGTTCAGCCCCAGCATTTT; cdr3_aa: CASSIGQGAVQPQHF
d_call: .; clone_size: once; j_call: TRBJ2-2; v_call: TRBV6-6; cdr3_nt: TGTGCCAGCAGTTACTCATCCGGGGTTCCCGGGGAGCTGTTTTTT; cdr3_aa: CASSYSSGVPGELFF
d_call: .; clone_size: .; j_call: TRBJ2-1; v_call: TRBV25-1; cdr3_nt: TGTGCCAGCAGTGCCCTCGGGGCCGGACCTGAGAATGAGCAGTTCTTC; cdr3_aa: CASSALGAGPENEQFF
d_call: TRBD2; clone_size: .; j_call: TRBJ2-1; v_call: TRBV20-1; cdr3_nt: TGCAGTGCTAGAGATCCCCTGGCGGGAGGTCTTTACAATGAGCAGTTCTTC; cdr3_aa: CSARDPLAGGLYNEQFF
d_call: TRBD2; clone_size: few; j_call: TRBJ2-5; v_call: TRBV5-6; cdr3_nt: TGTGCCAGCAGCCTGGGACTAGCGGGGGTACAAGAGACCCAGTACTTC; cdr3_aa: CASSLGLAGVQETQYF
d_call: .; clone_size: .; j_call: TRBJ2-5; v_call: TRBV7-6; cdr3_nt: TGTGCCAGCAGCCCCTTGTTAGAAGGACAAGAGACCCAGTACTTC; cdr3_aa: CASSPLLEGQETQYF
d_call: .; clone_size: .; j_call: TRBJ2-3; v_call: TRBV29-1; cdr3_nt: TGCAGCGTGGACAGATACACAGATACGCAGTATTTT; cdr3_aa: CSVDRYTDTQYF
d_call: .; clone_size: .; j_call: TRBJ2-1; v_call: TRBV6-2/TRBV6-3; cdr3_nt: TGTGCCAGCAGTGACGGAGGCCCCAATGAGCAGTTCTTC; cdr3_aa: CASSDGGPNEQFF